Presented here are 7 T cell receptor beta chains from one specimen sequenced in a study of tumor-infiltrating lymphocytes in primary liver carcinoma. Starting material of roughly 550 ng total RNA yielded TCR beta cDNA via a constant-region primer. Three nested multiplex PCR rounds, a slightly modified ARM-PCR, produced the libraries for TCR beta. TRBV1-TRBV30 forward primers and a C-beta reverse primer were used in the first two PCR rounds, which each ran for approximately 9 cycles. One entry per CDR3 protein results from TCRdb running MiXCR on the multiplex PCR reads. The data contain 20,000 to 25,000 distinct CDR3 sequences, about 80% of them singletons. It was from about 20-30 mg of unsorted bulk tissue that RNA and DNA were co-extracted. Sequenced material: liver tumor tissue from sampling region 1. The subset here: tumor region T1, superior pole. These receptors all stem from a woman in her twenties or thirties with primary liver carcinoma and hepatitis B virus infection.

This clonotype was counted a few times. At one of its ends the junction is not consistent with the germline gene, which may arise from a read error. This rearrangement joins TRBV11-2 to TRBJ1-1; D unclear. The CDR3 runs to 12 residues. CDR1 is SGHAT, CDR2 FQNNGV, per germline. CDR3 in amino acids: CASSPEQIEAFF. The CDR3 DNA is TGTGCCAGCAGCCCTGAACAGATTGAAGCTTTCTTC. The full variable domain, rest sourced from reference TRBV11-2 and TRBJ1-1, is EAGVAQSPRYKIIEKRQSVAFWCNPISGHATLYWYQQILGQGPKLLIQFQNNGVVDDSQLPKDRFSAERLKGVDSTLKIQPAKLEDSAVYLCASSPEQIEAFFGQGTRLTVV.

By sample share, this clonotype is medium-sized. The chain links TRBV7-3 to TRBJ2-3; no reliable D call. Germline loops: CDR1 SGHTA, CDR2 FQGTGA. V was trimmed by 5 bases and J by 1 base, leaving 13 bases between them. This CDR3 is built from 15 residues. DNA for the CDR3: TGTGCCAGCAGCCCCTATAAAGGCGGCACAGATACGCAGTATTTT. Protein sequence: CASSPYKGGTDTQYF. The full variable domain, completed using reference TRBV7-3 and TRBJ2-3, is GAGVSQTPSNKVTEKGKYVELRCDPISGHTALYWYRQSLGQGPEFLIYFQGTGAADDSGLPNDRFFAVRPEGSVSTLKIQRTERGDSAVYLCASSPYKGGTDTQYFGPGTRLTVL.

This clonotype was observed once. This chain connects TRBV30 to TRBJ1-1; D might be TRBD1 (6 bases). The CDR3 runs 16 residues. CDR1 and CDR2 from the germline V gene are GTSNPN and SVGIG (reference sequence). V was clipped by 0 bases and J by 10 bases, with 24 bases between them. CDR3 DNA sequence: TGTGCCTGGAGTGTAGGTGACAGGCTTCCGAACATCGTAGCTTTCTTT. Its translation: CAWSVGDRLPNIVAFF.

This clonotype was counted a single time. The germline gene is not matched at one end of the junction; a read error may be the cause. The chain uses TRBV5-8 and TRBJ2-1, with TRBD1 identical over 7 bases. Germline CDR1 reads SGHTS; CDR2 reads YDEGEE. This CDR3 region has 13 residues. CDR3 in amino acids: CASSLDRTNEQFF. The CDR3, as DNA: TGTGCCAGTAGCTTGGACAGGACCAATGAGCAGTTCTTC.

In the case of this clonotype: One junction end does not reproduce the germline sequence, and a read error may be involved. The gene calls are TRBV6-6 and TRBJ2-3; maybe TRBD2 (6 bases). The CDR3 loop spans 17 amino acids. Germline values: CDR1 MNHNY, CDR2 SVGAGI (reference sequence). For the CDR3, the DNA is TGTGCTAGCAGTTCCACCTTAGACCGGGGAGGCCAGATAAGGAAGTATTTT. Translated, it gives CASSSTLDRGGQIRKYF.

This clonotype occurred many times. Mismatch with germline at one junction end may stem from a read error. The CDR3 nucleotides are TGCGCCAGCAGCCCGCAACAGGGGGGCTCTATACTAGCGGGCACAGATACGCAGCACTTT. Residues: CASSPQQGGSILAGTDTQHF. The chain links TRBV4-1 to TRBJ2-3; TRBD2 might be the D (9 bases). Germline V gene data show CDR1 as MGHRA and CDR2 as YSYEKL. The CDR3 is made up of 20 amino acids.

This clonotype was observed once. The chain combines TRBV10-3 with TRBJ2-5, with D hard to call. The CDR3 is made up of 15 amino acids. V gave up 9 bases and J gave up 2 bases, with 19 bases separating them. The germline CDR1 and CDR2 sequences are ENHRY and SYGVKD. This CDR3 reads CAMSETATRQETQYF. Here the CDR3 DNA reads TGTGCCATGAGCGAGACGGCTACCAGACAAGAGACCCAGTACTTC.